This entry describes one TCR beta chain. Its specificity is not known. The CDR3 sequence is 14 residues long. CDR1 is MNHEY, CDR2 SMNVEV, per germline (reference sequence). The sample originates from a study of T cells expressing NK-cell markers. At the level of the study: The study drew TCR beta repertoires from sorted CD3+CD56+NKG2C+, CD3+CD56+NKG2C- and CD3+CD56-NKG2C+ T cells. With respect to HCMV, seven of the eight sequenced donors were seropositive, and one was seronegative.

Study-wide findings and caveats: Dominant NKG2C+ clonotype frequencies of roughly 1.0-7.0% of CD8+ T cells were measured in over 5 donors.

The authors generated TCR beta cDNA through 5'RACE template switching with UMIs. TCRdb reprocessed the 5' RACE reads and stores each CDR3 protein as one record, lacking DNA. This repertoire includes 550,000 or so distinct CDR3 sequences. This TCR was sampled from a man aged 18 to 29 in good health. Material for sequencing was blood T cells: a sorted CD56 or NKG2C T cell subset, CD4+ or CD8+ T cells, or bulk PBMC T cells (not recorded which). This sequence joins TRBV27 and TRBJ2-1; TCRdb's assignment of TRBD2 cannot be checked, as there is no DNA. The CDR3 region is CASSLSPTSGRRVF.